This TCR beta chain derives from a study of T-cell memory formation after mild COVID-19. In this sample, this clonotype turned up once. The V end was cut by 7 bases, the J end by 8 bases, with 11 bases between. This CDR3 comprises 11 residues. Germline loops: CDR1 MNHNS, CDR2 SASEGT. From the 5' RACE reads, TCRdb called clonotypes with MiXCR, one entry per CDR3 protein. Found here are 300,000 to 350,000 distinct CDR3 sequences, 14% of them singletons; the top ten hold around 20%. V usage is TRBV6-1 and J usage is TRBJ1-1, with a tentative D call TRBD1 (6 bases). The clonotype comes from a man younger than 35 who had mild COVID-19 (a few samples of this study predate the infection). Cell type and time point are not known. The sequencing input was PBMCs or a T cell subset sorted from them (not recorded which). The DNA for the CDR3 is TGTGCCAGCAAGCGGGGGCCAGAAGCTTTCTTT. It codes for CASKRGPEAFF.